This T cell receptor (beta chain) was observed in a study of blood T cell repertoires in COVID-19 (dated by TCRdb to the early 2020s). Describing the broader study: The collaborator samples originated in the United States, Italy and Spain and spanned the acute and convalescent phases of COVID-19. The material from the prospective study consisted of cDNA or gDNA derived from T cells, B-cell-depleted T cells, or PBMCs. The dataset comprised deeply sampled blood TCRbeta repertoires from subjects exposed to, actively infected with, or recovered from COVID-19. A freely available public database, intended as a resource for researchers studying the immune response to SARS-CoV-2, is where the repertoires were released. The samples were drawn from two sources: the first 160 participants of the ongoing ImmuneRACE study, and approximately 1,300 subjects contributed by 6 global collaborators. A de-identified subject ID, COVID-19 status, age in years and sex were almost always included in the sample metadata. Where HLA class I and class II types were available, the types were taken from metadata supplied by the sample provider, not from assay-based typing.

Study-level results and caveats: How much clinical and demographic metadata was included differed by source and by participant, and the metadata was provided uncurated.

TCRbeta CDR3 regions were amplified from genomic DNA using the immunoSEQ Assay, a bias-controlled multiplex PCR. In the source study's methods: The number of nucleated cells in each sample was estimated by amplification of reference gene primers within the assay. To quantify the absolute abundance of each unique TCRbeta CDR3 rearrangement, sequence reads were collapsed and filtered. For each sample, productive Simpson clonality was calculated as the square root of Simpson's diversity index across productive rearrangements. Drawn from immuneACCESS, this table holds only the in-frame rearrangements with V and J called that TCRdb kept. Clones are partly lost; checked studies trace under half to an unresolved V gene and leave the rest unexplained. The V and J calls and clone size were taken over from that table, and D and trimming were inferred from the DNA. The table for this sample lists about 250,000 clones; around 83% of them were counted only once. 8.6% of the sample lies in the top ten.

As concerns this clone: What this receptor recognizes is not known. No quality values exist for individual bases; no much larger clone is one base distant.

The CDR3 measures 15 amino acids from cysteine to phenylalanine. Just the 45-base CDR3 DNA is kept, in frame starting at base 1. The germline V gene supplies CDR1 SGHVS and CDR2 FNYEAQ. V is pared back by 1 base and J by 2 bases, with 10 bases lying between the germline termini. Each collaborating institution followed its own protocols to collect whole blood in K2EDTA tubes. For TCRbeta analysis, collaborator samples were shipped as frozen whole blood, as isolated PBMCs, or as DNA extracted from either sample type. Sequencing input: peripheral blood. The rearranged chain carries TRBV7-6 and TRBJ2-3; confidence is insufficient to name the D gene. This clonotype was obtained from a man aged 35 to 55 with active or convalescent COVID-19. The CDR3 region has the sequence CASSLVSSFTDTQYF. Read as DNA, the sequence is TGTGCCAGCAGCTTAGTGTCCTCCTTCACAGATACGCAGTATTTT.